Each of the 15 T cell receptor beta chains below was sequenced from the same sample in a study of cytomegalovirus exposure and HLA in healthy donors. Vbeta (60) and Jbeta (13) primers were used in the PCR. TCRdb's copy holds only in-frame clones and misses some; the assay was immunoSEQ multiplex PCR. Of around 130,000 clones listed, over 70% were seen once; the top ten hold roughly 2.1%. The sample was PBMCs. The source is a woman between 35 and 50 years old in good health and CMV-seropositive.

The chain couples TRBV6-5 to TRBJ1-2; D is perhaps TRBD1 (5 bases). Trimming pared 4 bases from V and 4 bases from J, leaving 10 bases between. Germline V gene sequence: CDR1 MNHEY, CDR2 SVGAGI. This CDR3 comprises 13 residues. CDR3: CASSSDRGYGYTF. CDR3 nucleotide sequence: TGTGCCAGCAGTTCCGACAGAGGCTATGGCTACACCTTC.

The V call is TRBV5-5, the J call TRBJ2-7; 8 nucleotides align to TRBD1. This CDR3 spans 16 amino acids. The germline CDR1 and CDR2 sequences are SGHKS and YYEKEE (reference sequence). V lost 4 bases and J lost 0; bases outside the gene matches: 9. The CDR3 nucleotides read TGTGCCAGCAGCCAGGGACAGGACCTGAGCTCCTACGAGCAGTACTTC. Residues: CASSQGQDLSSYEQYF.

Only one count was recorded for this clone. The gene calls are TRBV6-1 and TRBJ1-1; 11 nucleotides match TRBD1. Trimming removed 8 bases from V and 4 bases from J; junction bases left unmatched: 3. Looked up from germline, CDR1 is MNHNS and CDR2 is SASEGT. CDR3 length: 13 amino acids. This chain's CDR3 is CASVGTGGTEAFF. DNA of the CDR3: TGTGCCAGCGTAGGGACAGGGGGCACTGAAGCTTTCTTT.

The rearrangement uses TRBV5-6 and TRBJ2-5; TRBD2 matches 8 bases. The germline CDR1 and CDR2 sequences are SGHDT and YYEEEE. V lost 4 bases to trimming and J lost 11 bases; unmatched junction nucleotides: 10. The CDR3 totals 13 residues. Written as DNA, the CDR3 is TGTGCCAGCAGCCAGACAGCGGGAGTGAGGCAGTACTTC. This codes for CASSQTAGVRQYF.

The chain uses TRBV18 and TRBJ1-1, with no clear D. Germline values: CDR1 KGHSH, CDR2 LQKENI. The CDR3 covers 13 residues. V lost 3 bases and J 0 bases, leaving 5 bases between the germline ends. CDR3: CASSPAVNTEAFF. The CDR3, as DNA: TGTGCCAGCTCACCGGCAGTGAACACTGAAGCTTTCTTT.

The V call is TRBV4-1, the J call TRBJ2-2, with D maybe TRBD1 (7 bases). Germline V gives CDR1 MGHRA, CDR2 YSYEKL. The length of the CDR3 is 17 residues. V was clipped by 0 bases and J by 5 bases, with 16 bases between them. The CDR3 sequence is CASSQDSRPGGTGELFF. In DNA form, the CDR3 reads TGCGCCAGCAGCCAAGATAGTCGACCAGGGGGGACCGGGGAGCTGTTTTTT.

This chain links TRBV27 with TRBJ1-2; D is possibly TRBD1 (6 bases). CDR3 length equals 12 residues. V dropped 8 bases and J dropped 4 bases, with 11 bases sitting between them. CDR1 is MNHEY, CDR2 SMNVEV, per germline (reference sequence). The DNA of the CDR3 is TGTGCCAGCCGGGACACCATCTATGGCTACACCTTC. Encoded protein: CASRDTIYGYTF.

The V and J genes are TRBV7-3 and TRBJ2-5, with 8 bases identical to TRBD1. After removal of 5 bases from V and 3 bases from J, the junction contained 5 bases not matched to a gene. In germline, CDR1 is SGHTA, CDR2 FQGTGA. This CDR3 is built from 14 residues. In DNA form, the CDR3 reads TGTGCCAGCAGCCCGATGGGACAGGAAGAGACCCAGTACTTC. This sequence encodes CASSPMGQEETQYF.

This clone was observed a single time. The chain is built from TRBV5-6 and TRBJ2-5, with D tentatively TRBD2 (5 bases). The CDR3 runs 14 residues. Germline V gives CDR1 SGHDT, CDR2 YYEEEE. The V end lost 1 base, the J end lost 6 bases, and 13 bases lay between the germline ends. This chain's CDR3 is CASSLWSSRQTQYF. CDR3 DNA: TGTGCCAGCAGCTTGTGGTCTAGCCGGCAGACCCAGTACTTC.

This CDR3 is CASRTASGTGELFF. DNA for the CDR3: TGTGCCAGTAGGACAGCCTCAGGCACCGGGGAGCTGTTTTTT. The gene calls are TRBV19 and TRBJ2-2, with D perhaps TRBD1 (5 bases). The CDR3 consists of 14 residues. Between the trimmed V and J ends, which lost 6 bases and 4 bases, there was a span of 12 bases. The germline gives CDR1 LNHDA, CDR2 SQIVND (reference sequence).

This clone has only a few counts. This chain connects TRBV27 to TRBJ1-2; 9 positions match TRBD1. The CDR3 consists of 15 residues. V shed 2 bases and J 4 bases; nucleotides not matched to a gene: 5. Germline CDR1 and CDR2: MNHEY and SMNVEV (reference sequence). CDR3 residues: CASSLRQGEGYGYTF. In DNA form, the CDR3 reads TGTGCCAGCAGTTTACGACAGGGGGAGGGCTATGGCTACACCTTC.

The rearrangement links TRBV5-1 to TRBJ1-3; tentatively, D is TRBD1 (6 bases). The CDR3 covers 16 residues. Per the germline V gene, CDR1 is SGHRS and CDR2 is YFSETQ. V lost 4 bases and J 1 base, leaving 15 bases between the germline ends. The CDR3 sequence is CASSVQQGFSGNTIYF. CDR3 sequence (DNA): TGCGCCAGCAGCGTTCAACAGGGATTTTCTGGAAACACCATATATTTT.

The CDR3 reads CASCTPNESEQYF. The DNA for the CDR3 is TGTGCCAGCTGTACACCGAATGAATCCGAGCAGTACTTC. This chain uses TRBV28 with TRBJ2-7; D uncertain. The germline gives CDR1 MDHEN, CDR2 SYDVKM. V lost 8 bases, J lost 6 bases, and 17 bases lay in between. There are 13 residues in the CDR3. The whole variable domain, remainder taken from reference TRBV28 and TRBJ2-7, is DVKVTQSSRYLVKRTGEKVFLECVQDMDHENMFWYRQDPGLGLRLIYFSYDVKMKEKGDIPEGYSVSREKKERFSLILESASTNQTSMYLCASCTPNESEQYFGPGTRLTVT.

J is TRBJ1-5 and V is TRBV28, with TRBD1 identical over 7 bases. The CDR3 is 15 amino acids. The J segment lost 0 bases and the V segment lost 2 bases, leaving 1 base of the junction unmatched. Germline V CDR1 and CDR2: MDHEN, SYDVKM. The CDR3 loop is CASSLRGPSNQPQHF. The CDR3 coding sequence is TGTGCCAGCAGTTTAAGGGGGCCTAGCAATCAGCCCCAGCATTTT.

The CDR3 nucleotides read TGTGCCAGTAGTTCAGGGGCCCACGAGCAGTACTTC. This sequence encodes CASSSGAHEQYF. The V and J genes are TRBV19 and TRBJ2-7, with D possibly TRBD1 on 6 matching bases. Deletions cut 5 bases from V and 5 bases from J, with 10 bases between. This CDR3 spans 12 amino acids. Per the germline V gene, CDR1 is LNHDA and CDR2 is SQIVND (reference sequence).